This T cell receptor beta chain was obtained from a study of beta chain features in type 1 diabetes. Overall study results and limits: PCR, the amplification step, might favor shorter templates, equally in patients and controls. The influence of HLA type on TCRB rearrangement stayed undetermined. TCRB CDR3s were moderately but significantly shorter in Type 1 diabetes patients in all four CD4+ subsets.

CD4+ cells of the naive, central memory, regulatory and stem cell-like memory types were sorted via CD45RO/CCR7/CD25/CD127/CD95/CD27. Sorting gave populations that all exceeded 98% purity. The CDR3 has 15 amino acids. The V and J ends lost 0 bases and 8 bases, in that order; junction bases with no gene match: 5. In germline, CDR1 is SGDLS, CDR2 YYNGEE. The entirety of the isolated RNA underwent reverse transcription, so expressed TCRB transcripts were sequenced. The method was immunoSEQ multiplex PCR; TCRdb's version includes in-frame clones alone and lacks a portion of them. Of 330,000 or so clones listed, around 12% are singletons. For this clone: Its antigen is not known.

The source of this sequence is a woman between 18 and 29 years old with type 1 diabetes. Specimen: naive CD4+ T cells from blood. This chain joins TRBV9 and TRBJ1-6; 7 bases are a match to TRBD1. Here the CDR3 reads CASSVAGTEYSPLHF. The CDR3 DNA sequence: TGTGCCAGCAGCGTAGCTGGGACAGAATATTCACCCCTCCACTTT.